This T cell receptor (beta chain) was sequenced during a study of T-cell reconstitution after alpha-beta-depleted transplantation in children. Points from the study as a whole: A year had passed since transplant, and T-cell counts and diversity by then came mostly from newly produced T cells.

Unique molecular identifiers were incorporated when the TCRbeta library was constructed. TCRdb fed the PCR reads into MiXCR, producing one record per CDR3 protein. The table records under 250,000 distinct CDR3 sequences, about 24% of them present only once. Remarks on this clonotype: Its antigen is undetermined.

The V and J ends lost 4 bases and 11 bases respectively, with 13 bases between them. The CDR3 has 12 amino acids. The source of this sequence is a female patient aged 2 to 10 who had a stem cell transplant for congenital amegakaryocytic thrombocytopenia, so the T cells may come from the graft donor. The material was PBMCs, mostly from graft donor cells, obtained 360 days after TCRalphabeta/CD19-depleted stem cell transplant. The gene calls are TRBV12-3 or TRBV12-4 and TRBJ2-3; D assignment may be TRBD1 or TRBD2 (5 bases each). Here the CDR3 reads CASSSGPSGQYF. The CDR3 DNA is TGTGCCAGCAGTTCGGGACCTTCGGGGCAGTATTTT.